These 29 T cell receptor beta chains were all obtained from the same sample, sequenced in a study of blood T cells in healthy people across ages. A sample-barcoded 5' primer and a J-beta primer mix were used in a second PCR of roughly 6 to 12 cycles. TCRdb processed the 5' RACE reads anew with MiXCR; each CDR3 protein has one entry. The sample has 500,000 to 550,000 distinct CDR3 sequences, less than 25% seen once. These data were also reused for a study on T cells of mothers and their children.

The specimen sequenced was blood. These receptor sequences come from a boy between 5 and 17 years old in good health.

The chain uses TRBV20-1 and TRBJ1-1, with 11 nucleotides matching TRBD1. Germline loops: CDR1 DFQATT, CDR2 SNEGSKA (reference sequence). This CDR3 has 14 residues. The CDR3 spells CRFTGQGANTEAFF. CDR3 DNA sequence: TGCAGATTTACTGGACAGGGGGCGAACACTGAAGCTTTCTTT.

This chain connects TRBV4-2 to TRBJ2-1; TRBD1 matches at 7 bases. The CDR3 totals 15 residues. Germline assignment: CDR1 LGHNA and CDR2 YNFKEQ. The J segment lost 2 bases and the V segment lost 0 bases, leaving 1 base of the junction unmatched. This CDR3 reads CASSQEGQAYNEQFF. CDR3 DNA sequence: TGTGCCAGCAGCCAAGAAGGACAGGCCTACAATGAGCAGTTCTTC.

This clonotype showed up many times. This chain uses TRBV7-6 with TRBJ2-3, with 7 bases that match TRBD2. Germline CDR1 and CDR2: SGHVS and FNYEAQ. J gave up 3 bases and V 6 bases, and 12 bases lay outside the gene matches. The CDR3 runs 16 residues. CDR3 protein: CASSPHGRMGTDTQYF. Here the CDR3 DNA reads TGTGCCAGCAGTCCCCACGGGAGGATGGGTACAGATACGCAGTATTTT. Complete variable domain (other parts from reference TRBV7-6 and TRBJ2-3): GAGVSQSPRYKVTKRGQDVALRCDPISGHVSLYWYRQALGQGPEFLTYFNYEAQQDKSGLPNDRFSAERPEGSISTLTIQRTEQRDSAMYRCASSPHGRMGTDTQYFGPGTRLTVL.

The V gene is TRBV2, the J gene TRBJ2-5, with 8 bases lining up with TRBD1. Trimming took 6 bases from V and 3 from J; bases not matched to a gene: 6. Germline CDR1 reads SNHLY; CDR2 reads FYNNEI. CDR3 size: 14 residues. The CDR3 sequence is CASRRTGREETQYF. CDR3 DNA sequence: TGTGCCAGCAGAAGGACAGGGCGAGAAGAGACCCAGTACTTC.

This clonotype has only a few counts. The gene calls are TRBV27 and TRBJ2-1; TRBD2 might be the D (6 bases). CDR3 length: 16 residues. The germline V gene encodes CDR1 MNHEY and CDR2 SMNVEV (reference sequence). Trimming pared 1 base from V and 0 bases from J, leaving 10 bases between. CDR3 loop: CASSLYVGSSYNEQFF. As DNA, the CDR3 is TGTGCCAGCAGTTTATACGTCGGGAGCTCCTACAATGAGCAGTTCTTC.

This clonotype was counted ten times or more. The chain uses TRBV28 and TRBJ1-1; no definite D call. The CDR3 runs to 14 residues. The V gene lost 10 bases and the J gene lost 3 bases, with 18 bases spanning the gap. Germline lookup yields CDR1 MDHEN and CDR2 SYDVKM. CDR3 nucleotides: TGTGCCACACAAGGGCCCCACGGAGACACTGAAGCTTTCTTT. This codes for CATQGPHGDTEAFF.

As DNA, the CDR3 is TGTGCCAGCAGTTCCAGGACCTCTAGCACAGATACGCAGTATTTT. Amino acid sequence: CASSSRTSSTDTQYF. The chain has TRBV12-3 or TRBV12-4 and TRBJ2-3; no reliable D call. Trimming took off 4 bases at V and 0 bases at J, with 11 bases between the two ends. The CDR3 has 15 residues.

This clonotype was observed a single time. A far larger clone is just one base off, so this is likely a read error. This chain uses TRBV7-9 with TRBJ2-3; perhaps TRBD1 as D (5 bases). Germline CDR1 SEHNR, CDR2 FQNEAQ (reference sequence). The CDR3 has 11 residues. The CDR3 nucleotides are TGTGCCAGCAGCTCCACAGGTACGCAGTATTTT. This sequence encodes CASSSTGTQYF.

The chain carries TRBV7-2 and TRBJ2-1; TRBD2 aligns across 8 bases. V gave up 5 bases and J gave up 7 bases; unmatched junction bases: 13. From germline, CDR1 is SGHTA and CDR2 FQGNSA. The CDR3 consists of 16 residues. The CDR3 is CASSPSGGGGRNEQFF. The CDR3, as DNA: TGTGCCAGCAGCCCGTCGGGGGGGGGAGGTAGAAATGAGCAGTTCTTC.

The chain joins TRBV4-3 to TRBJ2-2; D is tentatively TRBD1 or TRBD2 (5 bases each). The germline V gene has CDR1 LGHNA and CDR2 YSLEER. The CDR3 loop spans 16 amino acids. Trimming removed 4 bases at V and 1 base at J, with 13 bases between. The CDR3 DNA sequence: TGCGCCAGCAGCCGAGGGACCATGGGGAACACCGGGGAGCTGTTTTTT. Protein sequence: CASSRGTMGNTGELFF.

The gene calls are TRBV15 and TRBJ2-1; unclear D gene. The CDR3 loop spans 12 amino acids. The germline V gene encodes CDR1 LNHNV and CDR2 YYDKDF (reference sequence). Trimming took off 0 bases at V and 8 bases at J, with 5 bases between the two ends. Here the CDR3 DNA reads TGTGCCACCAGCAGAGATAGGTATGAGCAGTTCTTC. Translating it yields CATSRDRYEQFF.

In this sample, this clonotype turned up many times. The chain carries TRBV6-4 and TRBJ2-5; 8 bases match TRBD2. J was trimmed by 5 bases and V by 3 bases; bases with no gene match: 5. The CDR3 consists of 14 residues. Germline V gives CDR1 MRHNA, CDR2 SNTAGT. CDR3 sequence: CASSEGLGAETQYF. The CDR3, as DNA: TGTGCCAGCAGTGAGGGACTAGGAGCGGAGACCCAGTACTTC.

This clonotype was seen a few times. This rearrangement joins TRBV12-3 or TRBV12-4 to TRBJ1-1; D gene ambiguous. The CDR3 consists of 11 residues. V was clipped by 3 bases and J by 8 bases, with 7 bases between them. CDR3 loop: CASSLGIEAFF. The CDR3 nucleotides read TGTGCCAGCAGTTTGGGCATCGAAGCTTTCTTT.

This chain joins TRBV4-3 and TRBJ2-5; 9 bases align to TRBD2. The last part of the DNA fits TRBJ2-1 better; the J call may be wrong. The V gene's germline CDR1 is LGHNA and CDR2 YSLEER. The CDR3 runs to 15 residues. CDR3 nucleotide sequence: TGCGCCAGCAGCCAGGGACTAGCAATCGACAATGAGCAGTTCTTC. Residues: CASSQGLAIDNEQFF.

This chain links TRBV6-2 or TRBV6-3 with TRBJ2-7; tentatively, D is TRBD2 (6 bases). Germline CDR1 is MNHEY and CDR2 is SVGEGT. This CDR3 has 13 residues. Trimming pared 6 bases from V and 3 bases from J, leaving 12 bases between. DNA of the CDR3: TGTGCCAGCAGCTGGGGACTGGTCTACGAGCAGTACTTC. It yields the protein CASSWGLVYEQYF.

The CDR3 loop is CASSFGTVAGNTIYF. CDR3 in DNA: TGTGCCAGCAGCTTCGGGACAGTAGCCGGAAACACCATATATTTT. V and J are TRBV7-2 and TRBJ1-3; 7 nucleotides agree with TRBD1. The CDR3 covers 15 residues. Germline values: CDR1 SGHTA, CDR2 FQGNSA. Trimming removed 3 bases from V and 4 bases from J; junction bases left unmatched: 6.

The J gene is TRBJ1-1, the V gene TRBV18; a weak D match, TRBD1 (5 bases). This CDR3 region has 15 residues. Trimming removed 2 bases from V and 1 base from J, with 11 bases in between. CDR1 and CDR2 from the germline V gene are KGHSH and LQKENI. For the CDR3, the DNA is TGTGCCAGCTCACCAGGTACCAGGGAGAACACTGAAGCTTTCTTT. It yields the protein CASSPGTRENTEAFF.

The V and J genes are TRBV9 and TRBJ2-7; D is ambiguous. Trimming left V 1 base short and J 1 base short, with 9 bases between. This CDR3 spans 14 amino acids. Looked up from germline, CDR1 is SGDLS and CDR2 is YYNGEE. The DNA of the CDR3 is TGTGCCAGCAGCGTATCGTGGATATCCTACGAGCAGTACTTC. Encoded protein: CASSVSWISYEQYF. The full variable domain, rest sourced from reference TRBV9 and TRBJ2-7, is DSGVTQTPKHLITATGQRVTLRCSPRSGDLSVYWYQQSLDQGLQFLIQYYNGEERAKGNILERFSAQQFPDLHSELNLSSLELGDSALYFCASSVSWISYEQYFGPGTRLTVT.

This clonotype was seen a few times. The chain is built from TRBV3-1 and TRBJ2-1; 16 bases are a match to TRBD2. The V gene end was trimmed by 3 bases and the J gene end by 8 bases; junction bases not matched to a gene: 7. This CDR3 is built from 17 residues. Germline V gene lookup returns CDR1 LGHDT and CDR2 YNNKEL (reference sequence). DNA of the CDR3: TGTGCCAGCAGCCACCCCGGGACTAGCGGGGGGGCCGATGAGCAGTTCTTC. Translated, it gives CASSHPGTSGGADEQFF.

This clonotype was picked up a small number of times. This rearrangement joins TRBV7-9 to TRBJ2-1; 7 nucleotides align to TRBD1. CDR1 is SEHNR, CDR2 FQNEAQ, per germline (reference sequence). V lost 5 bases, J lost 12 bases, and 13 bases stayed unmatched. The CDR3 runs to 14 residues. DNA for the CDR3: TGTGCCAGCAGCGGAGGAACGGGGACAGTAGGGCAGTTCTTC. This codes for CASSGGTGTVGQFF.

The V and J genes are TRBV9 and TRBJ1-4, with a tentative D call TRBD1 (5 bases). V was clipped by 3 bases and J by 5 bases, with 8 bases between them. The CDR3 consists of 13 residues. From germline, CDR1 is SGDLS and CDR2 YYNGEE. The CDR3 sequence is CASSGRDNEKLFF. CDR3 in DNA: TGTGCCAGCAGCGGCAGGGACAATGAAAAACTGTTTTTT.

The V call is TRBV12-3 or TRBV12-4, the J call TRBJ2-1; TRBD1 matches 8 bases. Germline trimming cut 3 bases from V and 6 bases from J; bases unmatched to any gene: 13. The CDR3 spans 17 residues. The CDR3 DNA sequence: TGTGCCAGCAGTTTTGGGCGGGTGACAGGGGTTTCCAATGAGCAGTTCTTC. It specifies CASSFGRVTGVSNEQFF.

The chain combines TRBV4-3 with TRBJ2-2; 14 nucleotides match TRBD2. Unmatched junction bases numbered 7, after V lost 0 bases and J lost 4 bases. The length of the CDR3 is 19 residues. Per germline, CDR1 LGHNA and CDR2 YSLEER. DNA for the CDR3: TGCGCCAGCAGCCAAGATAGGACTAGCGGGAGGTTGGGCACCGGGGAGCTGTTTTTT. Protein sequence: CASSQDRTSGRLGTGELFF.

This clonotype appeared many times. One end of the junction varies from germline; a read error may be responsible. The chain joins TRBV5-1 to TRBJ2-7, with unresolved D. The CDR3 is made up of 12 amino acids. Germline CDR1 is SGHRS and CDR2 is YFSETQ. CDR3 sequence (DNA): TGTGCCAGCAGCTTCCTTGGCTACGAGCAGTACTTC. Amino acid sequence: CASSFLGYEQYF.

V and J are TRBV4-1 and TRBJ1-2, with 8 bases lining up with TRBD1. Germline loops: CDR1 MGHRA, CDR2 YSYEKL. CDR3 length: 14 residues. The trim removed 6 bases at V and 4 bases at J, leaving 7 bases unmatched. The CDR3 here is CASSHTTGGYGYTF. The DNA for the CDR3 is TGCGCCAGCAGTCATACCACAGGGGGCTATGGCTACACCTTC.

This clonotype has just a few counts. In DNA form, the CDR3 reads TGTGCCAGCAGTTTAGCAGGGGGATCGCACATTCAGTACTTC. Residues: CASSLAGGSHIQYF. The chain has TRBV28 and TRBJ2-4; 7 nucleotides match TRBD1. Germline V lookup: CDR1 MDHEN, CDR2 SYDVKM. The CDR3 spans 14 residues. After removal of 2 bases from V and 8 bases from J, the junction contained 6 bases not matched to a gene. The full variable domain, with the rest looked up from reference TRBV28 and TRBJ2-4, is DVKVTQSSRYLVKRTGEKVFLECVQDMDHENMFWYRQDPGLGLRLIYFSYDVKMKEKGDIPEGYSVSREKKERFSLILESASTNQTSMYLCASSLAGGSHIQYFGAGTRLSVL.

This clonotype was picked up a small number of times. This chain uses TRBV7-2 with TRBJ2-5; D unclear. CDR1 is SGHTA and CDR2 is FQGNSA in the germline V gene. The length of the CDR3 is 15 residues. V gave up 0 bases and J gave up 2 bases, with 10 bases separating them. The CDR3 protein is CASSLALPGQETQYF. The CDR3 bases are TGTGCCAGCAGCTTAGCGCTACCCGGGCAAGAGACCCAGTACTTC.

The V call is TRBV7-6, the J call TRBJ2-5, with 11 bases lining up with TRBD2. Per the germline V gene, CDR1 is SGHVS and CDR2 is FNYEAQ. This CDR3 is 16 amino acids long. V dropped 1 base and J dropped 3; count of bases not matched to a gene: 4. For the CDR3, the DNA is TGTGCCAGCAGCTTAGATAGCGGGGGGGTTGAAGAGACCCAGTACTTC. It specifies CASSLDSGGVEETQYF.

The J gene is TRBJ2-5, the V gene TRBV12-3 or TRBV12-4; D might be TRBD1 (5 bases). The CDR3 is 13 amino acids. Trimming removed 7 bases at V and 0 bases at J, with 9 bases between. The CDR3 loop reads CASTPGYQETQYF. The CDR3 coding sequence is TGTGCCAGCACACCAGGGTACCAAGAGACCCAGTACTTC.